The entry below describes one TCR beta chain. The cohort comprised adults aged about 18 to 100 years residing in about 25 US areas. Among Cohort 3 donors, those recovered had two negative PCRs, clearance, or symptom resolution. TCRdb's table, derived via immunoSEQ multiplex PCR, lists solely in-frame clones and lacks some. The profile shows a few hundred thousand clones, 80% to 90% of them singletons. The data originate from a study of blood T cell repertoires in COVID-19. Germline loops: CDR1 MNHNS, CDR2 SASEGT. The CDR3 length is 15 residues. Trimming took 3 bases from V and 7 from J; bases not matched to a gene: 11.

This TCR was recovered from a man between 18 and 35 years old who had recovered from COVID-19. The sequencing sample was made of PBMCs or T cells enriched from blood (not recorded which). This chain uses TRBV6-1 with TRBJ2-7; 8 bases map to TRBD2. The CDR3 region is CASSDGTRAFDEQYF. The CDR3 DNA follows: TGTGCCAGCAGTGACGGGACTAGAGCTTTCGATGAGCAGTACTTC.